Listed below are T cell receptor beta chains from one sample, sequenced in a study of shared T cell receptors in the human thymus. Using immunoSEQ multiplex PCR, the repertoire was profiled, and TCRdb retains in-frame clones only, with some absent. This table holds some 700,000 clones, more than 75% found once. These records were also assigned to another study, of human thymus T cells.

The sequenced sample was thymocytes. The receptors shown here come from a boy in the first two years of life with a congenital heart defect. Each CDR3 is given with its conserved first and last residue. The D gene is left open where the match is weak. Only part of the rows carry a size: once, few, many, or a class if the clone is expanded.

TRBJ2-4	-	few	TRBV28	CASSYRDMLAKNIQYF	TGTGCCAGCAGTTACCGGGACATGCTAGCCAAAAACATTCAGTACTTC
TRBJ2-7	-	-	TRBV2	CASSSYEQYF	TGTGCCAGCAGTTCTTACGAGCAGTACTTC
TRBJ2-7	TRBD1	-	TRBV27	CASKFDRGRISSEQYF	TGTGCCAGCAAATTCGACAGGGGGCGCATCAGCTCCGAGCAGTACTTC
TRBJ2-5	TRBD1	-	TRBV5-1	CASSLEGAGTQYF	TGCGCCAGCAGCTTGGAGGGGGCGGGGACCCAGTACTTC
TRBJ1-3	TRBD1	-	TRBV4-3	CASSQGGVQGAGNTIYF	TGCGCCAGCAGCCAAGGTGGTGTACAGGGGGCTGGAAACACCATATATTTT
TRBJ1-2	-	-	TRBV20-1	CSAILIGGYTF	TGCAGTGCTATCCTCATCGGGGGCTACACCTTC
TRBJ1-2	-	-	TRBV2	CASRAGYGYTF	TGTGCCAGCAGGGCAGGCTATGGCTACACCTTC
TRBJ2-1	TRBD2	-	TRBV19	CASSQRERYNEQFF	TGTGCCAGTAGTCAGCGGGAGCGCTACAATGAGCAGTTCTTC
TRBJ2-5	TRBD2	once	TRBV13	CASSQTWTSQETQYF	TGTGCCAGCAGCCAAACTTGGACTAGCCAAGAGACCCAGTACTTC
TRBJ2-7	-	-	TRBV7-9	CASSLVGADYEQYF	TGTGCCAGCAGCTTAGTGGGGGCCGACTACGAGCAGTACTTC
TRBJ1-1	TRBD1	-	TRBV27	CASRNGQGVAFF	TGTGCCAGCAGGAATGGACAGGGGGTAGCTTTCTTT
TRBJ2-5	TRBD2	-	TRBV5-4	CASSLGGLAGGRQETQYF	TGTGCCAGCAGCTTGGGGGGTCTAGCGGGAGGGCGGCAAGAGACCCAGTACTTC
TRBJ1-3	-	few	TRBV5-1	CASSSLSGGQGNTIYF	TGCGCCAGCAGCTCCCTAAGCGGGGGGCAAGGAAACACCATATATTTT
TRBJ1-1	TRBD1	-	TRBV9	CASSVEGAEAFF	TGTGCCAGCAGCGTAGAGGGGGCAGAAGCTTTCTTT
TRBJ1-4	-	-	TRBV14	CASSFGQSSNEKLFF	TGTGCCAGCAGCTTCGGACAGTCTTCTAATGAAAAACTGTTTTTT
TRBJ2-1	TRBD1	once	TRBV14	CASSGDRGPNEQFF	TGTGCCAGCAGCGGCGACAGGGGACCCAATGAGCAGTTCTTC
TRBJ2-1	TRBD2	-	TRBV28	CASRAGLAGGNEQFF	TGTGCCAGCAGAGCCGGACTAGCGGGAGGGAATGAGCAGTTCTTC
TRBJ2-1	TRBD2	-	TRBV13	CASSLARGVYNEQFF	TGTGCCAGCAGCTTAGCCCGGGGGGTCTACAATGAGCAGTTCTTC
TRBJ1-2	-	-	TRBV5-5	CASSLGGDYGYTF	TGTGCCAGCAGCTTAGGGGGTGACTATGGCTACACCTTC
TRBJ2-7	-	-	TRBV2	CASRGDVSYEQYF	TGTGCCAGCAGGGGCGACGTATCCTACGAGCAGTACTTC
TRBJ2-7	-	once	TRBV5-1	CASSGPGNSMEGPHEQYF	TGCGCCAGCAGTGGCCCGGGAAATTCAATGGAAGGTCCCCACGAGCAGTACTTC
TRBJ2-3	-	-	TRBV5-4	CASSLYVREPIDTQYF	TGTGCCAGCAGCTTGTATGTCAGGGAACCCATAGATACGCAGTATTTT
TRBJ2-7	-	once	TRBV7-2	CASSLARAYEQYF	TGTGCCAGCAGCTTAGCGAGGGCCTACGAGCAGTACTTC
TRBJ2-3	-	-	TRBV19	CASSTWESPPDTQYF	TGTGCCAGTAGTACTTGGGAGTCTCCCCCCGATACGCAGTATTTT
TRBJ2-3	-	once	TRBV4-3	CASSQDRVGLADTQYF	TGCGCCAGCAGCCAAGACAGGGTAGGGCTAGCGGATACGCAGTATTTT
TRBJ2-7	TRBD1	-	TRBV6-5	CASKRTGTGHEQYF	TGTGCCAGCAAAAGAACCGGGACAGGGCACGAGCAGTACTTC
TRBJ1-1	TRBD1	-	TRBV30	CAWSAADRGRRTEAFF	TGTGCCTGGAGTGCCGCAGACAGGGGGCGAAGGACTGAAGCTTTCTTT
TRBJ1-2	-	-	TRBV18	CASSPPGYGAFNYGYTF	TGTGCCAGCTCACCACCGGGTTACGGAGCCTTTAACTATGGCTACACCTTC